These T cell receptor beta chains were read from a single sample in a study of cytomegalovirus exposure and HLA in healthy donors. The method was immunoSEQ multiplex PCR; TCRdb's version includes in-frame clones alone and lacks a portion of them. The sample includes roughly 160,000 clones, about 80% of them seen just once. Source material: PBMCs. These receptors were obtained from a man between 50 and 59 years old in good health and CMV-seropositive. CDR3s include the opening cysteine and the closing phenylalanine or tryptophan. D genes are given only for firm matches. Not every row has a clone size; where given, it reads once, few, many or a size class.

d_gene: TRBD2; v_gene: TRBV6-6; j_gene: TRBJ2-2; abundance: .; CDR3aa: CATAAGAVTGELFF; CDR3nt: TGTGCCACCGCAGCGGGGGCCGTCACCGGGGAGCTGTTTTTT
d_gene: TRBD1; v_gene: TRBV4-3; j_gene: TRBJ2-2; abundance: .; CDR3aa: CASSVQGGAGELFF; CDR3nt: TGCGCCAGCAGCGTACAGGGGGGAGCCGGGGAGCTGTTTTTT
d_gene: TRBD2; v_gene: TRBV7-2; j_gene: TRBJ2-5; abundance: .; CDR3aa: CASSLGGGGQETQYF; CDR3nt: TGTGCCAGCAGCTTAGGCGGGGGGGGCCAAGAGACCCAGTACTTC
d_gene: .; v_gene: TRBV7-2; j_gene: TRBJ1-4; abundance: .; CDR3aa: CASRRGAANEKLFF; CDR3nt: TGTGCCAGCCGGCGGGGGGCAGCTAATGAAAAACTGTTTTTT
d_gene: TRBD2; v_gene: TRBV27; j_gene: TRBJ2-7; abundance: .; CDR3aa: CASSPGGEYYEQYF; CDR3nt: TGTGCCAGCAGTCCTGGGGGGGAATACTACGAGCAGTACTTC
d_gene: .; v_gene: TRBV19; j_gene: TRBJ1-2; abundance: .; CDR3aa: CASSTGYLGANYGYTF; CDR3nt: TGTGCCAGTAGTACGGGTTATCTAGGAGCAAACTATGGCTACACCTTC
d_gene: TRBD1; v_gene: TRBV29-1; j_gene: TRBJ1-1; abundance: .; CDR3aa: CSVAGTGDPEAFF; CDR3nt: TGCAGCGTCGCCGGGACAGGGGACCCTGAAGCTTTCTTT
d_gene: .; v_gene: TRBV5-5; j_gene: TRBJ2-7; abundance: .; CDR3aa: CASSLAGPSYEQYF; CDR3nt: TGTGCCAGCAGCTTAGCGGGCCCTTCCTACGAGCAGTACTTC
d_gene: TRBD2; v_gene: TRBV6-4; j_gene: TRBJ2-1; abundance: .; CDR3aa: CASSATSGDWQFF; CDR3nt: TGTGCCAGCAGTGCGACTAGCGGGGACTGGCAGTTCTTC
d_gene: .; v_gene: TRBV19; j_gene: TRBJ1-5; abundance: .; CDR3aa: CASSIVGTVGQPQHF; CDR3nt: TGTGCCAGTAGTATAGTCGGGACTGTCGGGCAGCCCCAGCATTTT
d_gene: TRBD2; v_gene: TRBV9; j_gene: TRBJ2-1; abundance: .; CDR3aa: CASSEAIAGGLNEQFF; CDR3nt: TGTGCCAGCAGCGAAGCCATAGCGGGGGGGTTGAATGAGCAGTTCTTC
d_gene: TRBD2; v_gene: TRBV10-3; j_gene: TRBJ2-3; abundance: .; CDR3aa: CAISESLLAGGPDTQYF; CDR3nt: TGTGCCATCAGTGAGTCGTTATTAGCGGGGGGGCCCGATACGCAGTATTTT
d_gene: .; v_gene: TRBV4-1; j_gene: TRBJ1-1; abundance: .; CDR3aa: CASSQGKGWGGTEAFF; CDR3nt: TGCGCCAGCAGCCAAGGGAAGGGTTGGGGGGGCACTGAAGCTTTCTTT
d_gene: .; v_gene: TRBV7-8; j_gene: TRBJ2-5; abundance: .; CDR3aa: CASSLVRIRKLLLQETQYF; CDR3nt: TGTGCCAGCAGCTTAGTTAGGATCCGGAAACTATTATTACAAGAGACCCAGTACTTC
d_gene: .; v_gene: TRBV19; j_gene: TRBJ2-7; abundance: .; CDR3aa: CASSHRSEQYF; CDR3nt: TGTGCCAGTAGCCATAGAAGCGAGCAGTACTTC
d_gene: .; v_gene: TRBV4-1; j_gene: TRBJ2-7; abundance: .; CDR3aa: CASSQGAGLREQYF; CDR3nt: TGCGCCAGCAGCCAAGGAGCAGGGCTCCGCGAGCAGTACTTC
d_gene: TRBD1; v_gene: TRBV7-2; j_gene: TRBJ2-2; abundance: .; CDR3aa: CASRRDRGTGELFF; CDR3nt: TGTGCCAGCCGCCGGGACAGGGGCACCGGGGAGCTGTTTTTT
d_gene: TRBD1; v_gene: TRBV5-1; j_gene: TRBJ2-1; abundance: .; CDR3aa: CASSLGGQGLPEQFF; CDR3nt: TGCGCCAGCAGCTTGGGGGGACAGGGTTTACCTGAGCAGTTCTTC
d_gene: TRBD1; v_gene: TRBV28; j_gene: TRBJ1-4; abundance: .; CDR3aa: CASRQGASLPNEKLFF; CDR3nt: TGTGCCAGCAGACAGGGGGCGAGCCTCCCTAATGAAAAACTGTTTTTT
d_gene: .; v_gene: TRBV2; j_gene: TRBJ2-2; abundance: few; CDR3aa: CASRYEANTGELFF; CDR3nt: TGTGCCAGCAGGTACGAAGCCAACACCGGGGAGCTGTTTTTT
d_gene: .; v_gene: TRBV7-3; j_gene: TRBJ2-7; abundance: .; CDR3aa: CASSLDPVREQYF; CDR3nt: TGTGCCAGCAGCCTAGACCCAGTCCGCGAGCAGTACTTC
d_gene: .; v_gene: TRBV7-2; j_gene: TRBJ2-7; abundance: .; CDR3aa: CASSLSERVSYEQYF; CDR3nt: TGTGCCAGCAGCTTATCTGAACGGGTATCCTACGAGCAGTACTTC
d_gene: TRBD2; v_gene: TRBV5-1; j_gene: TRBJ2-5; abundance: .; CDR3aa: CASSSLTSGGGETQYF; CDR3nt: TGCGCCAGCAGCTCTCTGACTAGCGGGGGTGGGGAGACCCAGTACTTC
d_gene: .; v_gene: TRBV7-2; j_gene: TRBJ2-1; abundance: once; CDR3aa: CASSLSQESYNEQFF; CDR3nt: TGTGCCAGCAGCTTAAGCCAGGAATCCTACAATGAGCAGTTCTTC
d_gene: TRBD1; v_gene: TRBV5-6; j_gene: TRBJ2-7; abundance: few; CDR3aa: CASSTDRGPFIYEQYF; CDR3nt: TGTGCCAGCAGCACTGACAGGGGGCCGTTTATTTACGAGCAGTACTTC
d_gene: TRBD1; v_gene: TRBV14; j_gene: TRBJ2-1; abundance: .; CDR3aa: CASSPTGPEQFF; CDR3nt: TGTGCCAGCAGCCCGACAGGGCCTGAGCAGTTCTTC
d_gene: .; v_gene: TRBV30; j_gene: TRBJ1-5; abundance: .; CDR3aa: CAWSSGNSNQPQHF; CDR3nt: TGTGCCTGGAGCTCAGGGAATAGCAATCAGCCCCAGCATTTT
d_gene: TRBD2; v_gene: TRBV4-3; j_gene: TRBJ2-3; abundance: .; CDR3aa: CASSQDGTRTDTQYF; CDR3nt: TGCGCCAGCAGCCAAGACGGGACTAGAACAGATACGCAGTATTTT
d_gene: .; v_gene: TRBV5-4; j_gene: TRBJ2-1; abundance: .; CDR3aa: CASSITGLYNEQFF; CDR3nt: TGTGCCAGCAGCATTACAGGTCTATACAATGAGCAGTTCTTC
d_gene: .; v_gene: TRBV6-5; j_gene: TRBJ2-7; abundance: .; CDR3aa: CASSYSGQIYEQYF; CDR3nt: TGTGCCAGCAGTTACTCCGGACAGATATACGAGCAGTACTTC
d_gene: TRBD1; v_gene: TRBV30; j_gene: TRBJ2-3; abundance: .; CDR3aa: CAWRIGTGFTDTQYF; CDR3nt: TGTGCCTGGAGGATCGGGACAGGCTTCACAGATACGCAGTATTTT
d_gene: TRBD2; v_gene: TRBV4-3; j_gene: TRBJ2-7; abundance: few; CDR3aa: CASSQARLAGLFEQYF; CDR3nt: TGCGCCAGCAGCCAAGCCCGACTAGCCGGACTGTTCGAGCAGTACTTC
d_gene: TRBD1; v_gene: TRBV4-1; j_gene: TRBJ1-2; abundance: .; CDR3aa: CASSQDRKGQTNF; CDR3nt: TGCGCCAGCAGCCAAGATCGTAAGGGACAGACGAACTTC
d_gene: .; v_gene: TRBV18; j_gene: TRBJ1-5; abundance: .; CDR3aa: CASSPPSGSINQPQHF; CDR3nt: TGTGCCAGCTCACCACCGAGCGGGAGTATCAATCAGCCCCAGCATTTT